These 18 T cell receptor beta chains originate from one sample sequenced in a study of blood T cell repertoires in COVID-19 (dated by TCRdb to 2018 to 2021). The receptor library was made with the immunoSEQ multiplex PCR assay. The table was pulled from immuneACCESS by TCRdb, which kept in-frame rearrangements only. Such tables lose some clones; where checked, under half of the loss comes from unresolved V genes, and the rest has no known cause. Recorded for this sample are some 450,000 clones; 80% to 90% of them occurred a single time. The top ten hold roughly 0.78% of the sample. The sequenced sample was peripheral blood. These receptors originate from a man between 18 and 29 years old with COVID-19, enrolled during active disease.

The chain has TRBV5-1 and TRBJ1-5; D is ambiguous. This CDR3 comprises 15 residues. CDR1 is SGHRS and CDR2 is YFSETQ in the germline V gene. V dropped 2 bases and J dropped 3 bases, with 12 bases sitting between them. DNA for the CDR3: TGCGCCAGCAGCTTTGCCCCAGGTGACAATCAGCCCCAGCATTTT. Its translation: CASSFAPGDNQPQHF.

This chain connects TRBV5-1 to TRBJ2-7, with a tentative D call TRBD1 (5 bases). There are 13 residues in the CDR3. V dropped 3 bases and J dropped 3 bases, with 10 bases sitting between them. CDR1 is SGHRS and CDR2 is YFSETQ in the germline V gene. CDR3: CASSWNRNYEQYF. CDR3 nucleotides: TGCGCCAGCAGCTGGAACAGGAACTACGAGCAGTACTTC.

The rearrangement uses TRBV24-1 and TRBJ2-1; 7 nucleotides align to TRBD2. This CDR3 region has 15 residues. The V gene's germline CDR1 is KGHDR and CDR2 SFDVKD. V lost 7 bases, J lost 7 bases, and 12 bases stayed unmatched. The CDR3 spells CATRGGSFQQNEQFF. CDR3 in DNA: TGTGCCACCAGAGGCGGGAGCTTTCAACAGAATGAGCAGTTCTTC.

The rearrangement links TRBV4-1 to TRBJ2-1; perhaps TRBD2 as D (5 bases). CDR3 length: 16 residues. V dropped 2 bases and J dropped 4 bases, with 15 bases sitting between them. Germline CDR1 and CDR2: MGHRA and YSYEKL. This chain's CDR3 is CASSQREVGDYNEQFF. For the CDR3, the DNA is TGCGCCAGCAGCCAAAGGGAAGTCGGGGATTACAATGAGCAGTTCTTC.

The chain employs TRBV29-1 and TRBJ1-1, with no clear D. CDR3 size: 11 residues. V was clipped by 3 bases and J by 8 bases, with 10 bases between them. Germline CDR1 is SQVTM and CDR2 is ANQGSEA. CDR3 nucleotides: TGCAGCGTTGAGAGCGTGAAGGAAGCTTTCTTT. This gives the protein CSVESVKEAFF. Looking up the rest from reference TRBV29-1 and TRBJ1-1 gives the full variable domain: SAVISQKPSRDICQRGTSLTIQCQVDSQVTMMFWYRQQPGQSLTLIATANQGSEATYESGFVIDKFPISRPNLTFSTLTVSNMSPEDSSIYLCSVESVKEAFFGQGTRLTVV.

This clone was seen only once. The CDR3 loop is CASSGLAEETQYF. CDR3 nucleotides: TGTGCCAGCAGCGGACTAGCGGAAGAGACCCAGTACTTC. The chain joins TRBV2 to TRBJ2-5, with 10 bases matching TRBD2. The CDR3 contains 13 residues. Losses at the gene ends were 6 bases for V and 3 bases for J; bases not matched to a gene: 1. Looked up from germline, CDR1 is SNHLY and CDR2 is FYNNEI.

J is TRBJ2-3 and V is TRBV19, with D tentatively TRBD2 (5 bases). The V end was cut by 5 bases, the J end by 1 base, with 22 bases between. The CDR3 is 18 amino acids. CDR1 and CDR2 (germline): LNHDA, SQIVND (reference sequence). The CDR3 coding sequence is TGTGCCAGTAGTCCGGACCTTAGCGAGTTGTTCGGCACAGATACGCAGTATTTT. Its protein is CASSPDLSELFGTDTQYF.

V and J are TRBV4-1 and TRBJ1-6; D is possibly TRBD1 (6 bases). The CDR3 is 17 amino acids. The V and J ends lost 1 base and 0 bases respectively, with 10 bases between them. Germline V gene sequence: CDR1 MGHRA, CDR2 YSYEKL. The CDR3 coding sequence is TGCGCCAGCAGCCAAGTCACAGGGAGCTCCTATAATTCACCCCTCCACTTT. It is translated as CASSQVTGSSYNSPLHF.

This clone was detected ten times or more. This chain links TRBV30 with TRBJ2-7, with 10 bases identical to TRBD2. The CDR3 loop spans 14 amino acids. J lost 3 bases, V lost 4 bases, and 6 bases had no gene match. In germline, CDR1 is GTSNPN, CDR2 SVGIG (reference sequence). The CDR3 DNA sequence: TGTGCCTGGACCGAAGCGGGAGGGGGCTACGAGCAGTACTTC. This gives the protein CAWTEAGGGYEQYF.

V usage is TRBV5-5 and J usage is TRBJ1-4; possible D gene TRBD1, 6 bases. V was clipped by 2 bases and J by 4 bases, with 12 bases between them. From germline, CDR1 is SGHKS and CDR2 YYEKEE (reference sequence). CDR3 length: 15 amino acids. In DNA, the CDR3 is TGTGCCAGCAGCTTTCTAGGACAGATTAATGAAAAACTGTTTTTT. This codes for CASSFLGQINEKLFF.

This rearrangement joins TRBV7-9 to TRBJ2-7; TRBD2 agrees at 7 bases. Germline CDR1 and CDR2: SEHNR and FQNEAQ (reference sequence). Trimming took 4 bases from V and 0 from J; bases not matched to a gene: 6. This CDR3 comprises 15 residues. The CDR3 protein is CASSSDPSGSYEQYF. The DNA of the CDR3 is TGTGCCAGCAGCTCCGACCCTAGCGGCTCCTACGAGCAGTACTTC.

The chain combines TRBV5-5 with TRBJ2-2; 7 nucleotides agree with TRBD1. The CDR3 covers 17 residues. The germline V gene has CDR1 SGHKS and CDR2 YYEKEE (reference sequence). Trimming removed 4 bases from V and 0 bases from J; junction bases left unmatched: 9. The CDR3 DNA follows: TGTGCCAGCAGCCGCTATATGACAGGGACGAACACCGGGGAGCTGTTTTTT. Its translation is CASSRYMTGTNTGELFF. Drawing the rest from reference TRBV5-5 and TRBJ2-2, the complete variable domain is DAGVTQSPTHLIKTRGQQVTLRCSPISGHKSVSWYQQVLGQGPQFIFQYYEKEERGRGNFPDRFSARQFPNYSSELNVNALLLGDSALYLCASSRYMTGTNTGELFFGEGSRLTVL.

The rearrangement links TRBV7-9 to TRBJ1-2; 9 bases agree with TRBD1. Germline V CDR1 and CDR2: SEHNR, FQNEAQ (reference sequence). V gave up 4 bases and J gave up 6 bases; unmatched junction bases: 9. The CDR3 totals 15 residues. DNA for the CDR3: TGTGCCAGCAGCTGGCCGGGACAGGGAAAGGATGGCTACACCTTC. It yields the protein CASSWPGQGKDGYTF. Supplemented by reference TRBV7-9 and TRBJ1-2, the full variable domain reads DTGVSQNPRHKITKRGQNVTFRCDPISEHNRLYWYRQTLGQGPEFLTYFQNEAQLEKSRLLSDRFSAERPKGSFSTLEIQRTEQGDSAMYLCASSWPGQGKDGYTFGSGTRLTVV.

The chain has TRBV14 and TRBJ2-7; TRBD2 aligns across 11 bases. V trimming: 5 bases; J trimming: 1 base; junction bases outside the gene matches: 4. The CDR3 consists of 15 residues. Germline V gene lookup returns CDR1 SGHDN and CDR2 FVKESK. CDR3 coding DNA: TGTGCCAGCAGCACCCTAGCGGGAGGATCCTACGAGCAGTACTTC. It encodes CASSTLAGGSYEQYF.

V is TRBV14 and J is TRBJ2-1; a possible D gene is TRBD2 (5 bases). Trimming removed 1 base from V and 0 bases from J, with 10 bases in between. CDR3 length: 16 amino acids. The germline gives CDR1 SGHDN, CDR2 FVKESK. For the CDR3, the DNA is TGTGCCAGCAGCCAAGGAGGGTACAGCTCCTACAATGAGCAGTTCTTC. Its protein product is CASSQGGYSSYNEQFF. The whole variable domain, filled in from reference TRBV14 and TRBJ2-1, reads EAGVTQFPSHSVIEKGQTVTLRCDPISGHDNLYWYRRVMGKEIKFLLHFVKESKQDESGMPNNRFLAERTGGTYSTLKVQPAELEDSGVYFCASSQGGYSSYNEQFFGPGTRLTVL.

In the case of this clone: The same CDR3 also results from other DNA sequences found in this sample. J is TRBJ1-1 and V is TRBV19; 8 positions match TRBD1. Germline CDR1 LNHDA, CDR2 SQIVND (reference sequence). Unmatched junction bases numbered 3, after V lost 5 bases and J lost 4 bases. This CDR3 region has 13 residues. CDR3 DNA: TGTGCCAGTAGTGCCCAGGGGGCCACTGAAGCTTTCTTT. This gives the protein CASSAQGATEAFF. The full variable domain, in which reference TRBV19 and TRBJ1-1 provide the parts outside the CDR3, is DGGITQSPKYLFRKEGQNVTLSCEQNLNHDAMYWYRQDPGQGLRLIYYSQIVNDFQKGDIAEGYSVSREKKESFPLTVTSAQKNPTAFYLCASSAQGATEAFFGQGTRLTVV.

The V call is TRBV9, the J call TRBJ2-3; D not resolved. The CDR3 length is 15 residues. Trimming left V 3 bases short and J 4 bases short, with 15 bases between. Germline CDR1 is SGDLS and CDR2 is YYNGEE. The CDR3 DNA reads TGTGCCAGCAGCGCCGACCCCCTAGATTCAGATACGCAGTATTTT. Its protein product is CASSADPLDSDTQYF.

This clone has only a few counts. The chain recombines TRBV7-9 with TRBJ1-2; tentative D call: TRBD1 (6 bases). Trimming stripped 4 bases from V and 8 bases from J, with 20 bases between. Germline CDR1 SEHNR, CDR2 FQNEAQ (reference sequence). The CDR3 has 15 residues. CDR3 coding DNA: TGTGCCAGCAGCTCCAAGCAGACAGGAGCAAGGGGCTACACCTTC. Translating it yields CASSSKQTGARGYTF.